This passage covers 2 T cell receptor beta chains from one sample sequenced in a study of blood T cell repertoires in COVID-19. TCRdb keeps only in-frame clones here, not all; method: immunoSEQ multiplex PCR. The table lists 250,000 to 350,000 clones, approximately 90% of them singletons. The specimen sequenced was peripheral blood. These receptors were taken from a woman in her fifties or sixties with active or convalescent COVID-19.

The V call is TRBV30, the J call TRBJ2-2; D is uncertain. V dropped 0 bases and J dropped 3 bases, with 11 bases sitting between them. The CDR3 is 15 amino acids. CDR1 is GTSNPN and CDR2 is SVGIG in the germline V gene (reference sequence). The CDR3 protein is CAWSVKRTYTGELFF. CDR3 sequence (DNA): TGTGCCTGGAGTGTAAAGCGAACCTACACCGGGGAGCTGTTTTTT.

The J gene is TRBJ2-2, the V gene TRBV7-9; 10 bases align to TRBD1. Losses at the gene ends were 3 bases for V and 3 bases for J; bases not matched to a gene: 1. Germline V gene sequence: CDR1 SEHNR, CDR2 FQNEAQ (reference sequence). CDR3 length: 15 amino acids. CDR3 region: CASSFGTGDTGELFF. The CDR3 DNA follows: TGTGCCAGCAGCTTCGGGACAGGGGACACCGGGGAGCTGTTTTTT.